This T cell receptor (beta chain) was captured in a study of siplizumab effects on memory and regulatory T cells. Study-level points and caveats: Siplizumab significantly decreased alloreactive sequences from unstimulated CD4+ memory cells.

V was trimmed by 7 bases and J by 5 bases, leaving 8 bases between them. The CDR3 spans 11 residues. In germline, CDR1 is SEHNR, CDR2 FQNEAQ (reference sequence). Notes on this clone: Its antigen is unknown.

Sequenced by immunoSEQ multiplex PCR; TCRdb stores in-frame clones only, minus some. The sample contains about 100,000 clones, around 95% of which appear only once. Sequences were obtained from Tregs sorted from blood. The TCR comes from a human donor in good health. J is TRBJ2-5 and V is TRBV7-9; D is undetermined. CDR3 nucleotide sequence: TGTGCCAGCACCAGGTTGGAGACCCAGTACTTC. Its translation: CASTRLETQYF.